The sequence of this TCR beta chain was determined in a study of T cell changes during pregnancy in multiple sclerosis. This clone turned up a few times. Profiled with immunoSEQ multiplex PCR; TCRdb holds only in-frame clones, not every one. In the table there are 90,000 or so clones, approximately 90% of which are singletons. Germline loops: CDR1 SGHTA, CDR2 FQGTGA. The CDR3 loop spans 15 amino acids. V lost 6 bases to trimming and J lost 1 base, with 13 bases between them. The receptor was derived from a female donor in good health, enrolled as a control in a pregnancy study. This rearrangement joins TRBV7-3 to TRBJ2-1; maybe TRBD1 (5 bases). The specimen was peripheral blood, collected in the first trimester of pregnancy. The chain's CDR3 is CASSSDSQSYNEQFF. CDR3 in DNA: TGTGCCAGCAGTTCCGACAGTCAGTCCTACAATGAGCAGTTCTTC.